The 18 T cell receptor beta chains in this list originate from one sample, sequenced in a study of beta chain features in type 1 diabetes. TCRB transcripts that were expressed got sequenced, as all of the isolated RNA had been reverse transcribed. Here immunoSEQ multiplex PCR was the method, and the copy in TCRdb shows in-frame clones only, minus some. The sample comprises around 170,000 clones, approximately 9.1% of which are singletons, and roughly 2.5% rests with the top ten. The sequenced material came from central memory CD4+ T cells from blood. The receptors stem from a woman aged 18-29 years in good health.

There are a few counts of this clone. The chain carries TRBV2 and TRBJ1-1; possibly TRBD1 for D (6 bases). This CDR3 is built from 14 residues. From germline, CDR1 is SNHLY and CDR2 FYNNEI. Deletions cut 6 bases from V and 0 bases from J, with 11 bases between. CDR3 in amino acids: CASRKDSLNTEAFF. Written as DNA, the CDR3 is TGTGCCAGCAGAAAGGACAGTTTGAACACTGAAGCTTTCTTT.

The chain joins TRBV2 to TRBJ2-5; TRBD2 aligns across 12 bases. The CDR3 spans 17 residues. With V trimmed by 5 bases and J by 5 bases, 12 bases remained unmatched. Germline V lookup: CDR1 SNHLY, CDR2 FYNNEI. CDR3 region: CASSPPWLAGGEETQYF. The CDR3 nucleotides are TGTGCCAGCAGTCCACCCTGGCTAGCGGGAGGGGAGGAGACCCAGTACTTC. The variable domain in full, completed from reference TRBV2 and TRBJ2-5, reads EPEVTQTPSHQVTQMGQEVILRCVPISNHLYFYWYRQILGQKVEFLVSFYNNEISEKSEIFDDQFSVERPDGSNFTLKIRSTKLEDSAMYFCASSPPWLAGGEETQYFGPGTRLLVL.

This clone was counted a few times. V usage is TRBV18 and J usage is TRBJ2-1; tentative D call: TRBD1 (6 bases). This CDR3 has 14 amino acids. V was cut by 6 bases and J by 5 bases, with 14 bases left in between. Germline V gene lookup returns CDR1 KGHSH and CDR2 LQKENI. CDR3 residues: CASSLTRQDNEQFF. Here the CDR3 DNA reads TGTGCCAGCTCCCTCACTCGACAGGACAATGAGCAGTTCTTC. The whole variable domain, remainder taken from reference TRBV18 and TRBJ2-1, is NAGVMQNPRHLVRRRGQEARLRCSPMKGHSHVYWYRQLPEEGLKFMVYLQKENIIDESGMPKERFSAEFPKEGPSILRIQQVVRGDSAAYFCASSLTRQDNEQFFGPGTRLTVL.

This rearrangement joins TRBV18 to TRBJ2-2; 8 bases line up with TRBD1. The CDR3 extends over 15 amino acids. The V gene end was trimmed by 3 bases and the J gene end by 3 bases; junction bases not matched to a gene: 3. Germline assignment: CDR1 KGHSH and CDR2 LQKENI. Here the CDR3 reads CASSPGQGDTGELFF. The CDR3 DNA follows: TGTGCCAGCTCACCTGGACAGGGCGACACCGGGGAGCTGTTTTTT.

The rearrangement joins TRBV7-8 to TRBJ2-5; tentative D call: TRBD2 (5 bases). The germline CDR1 and CDR2 sequences are SGHVS and FQNEAQ. V was clipped by 1 base and J by 2 bases, with 8 bases between them. The CDR3 consists of 14 residues. The CDR3: CASSLGRRQETQYF. The CDR3, as DNA: TGTGCCAGCAGCTTAGGGCGGAGGCAAGAGACCCAGTACTTC.

This clone came up a few times. The genes are TRBV21-1 and TRBJ1-2. TRBV21-1 is labeled a pseudogene. The CDR3 contains 14 residues. CDR3 residues: CASSSIGGADGYTF. The CDR3 nucleotides read TGTGCCAGCAGCAGCATAGGGGGGGCAGATGGCTACACCTTC.

The J gene is TRBJ1-1, the V gene TRBV7-2; D is unclear. The CDR3 totals 13 residues. Germline CDR1 reads SGHTA; CDR2 reads FQGNSA. V was cut by 4 bases and J by 4 bases, with 10 bases left in between. The CDR3 sequence: CASSSPVFTEAFF. The CDR3 coding sequence is TGTGCCAGCAGCTCCCCCGTGTTCACTGAAGCTTTCTTT.

The V call is TRBV5-4, the J call TRBJ2-5; D ambiguous. The germline V gene has CDR1 SGHNT and CDR2 YYREEE (reference sequence). V dropped 6 bases and J dropped 4 bases, with 19 bases sitting between them. The CDR3 is made up of 15 amino acids. CDR3 loop: CASTSGSGSRETQYF. CDR3 nucleotide sequence: TGTGCCAGCACCTCAGGCTCTGGCAGCCGAGAGACCCAGTACTTC.

This clone was counted only a few times. This chain links TRBV4-2 with TRBJ2-5; 14 bases are shared with TRBD2. Germline CDR1 reads LGHNA; CDR2 reads YNFKEQ. The CDR3 extends over 19 amino acids. The trim removed 3 bases at V and 4 bases at J, leaving 13 bases unmatched. Here the CDR3 reads CASSHPSGTSGSGGETQYF. The CDR3 DNA is TGTGCCAGCAGCCACCCCTCCGGGACTAGCGGGAGTGGGGGAGAGACCCAGTACTTC.

This clone was observed a few times. The rearrangement joins TRBV9 to TRBJ2-7, with D perhaps TRBD2 (6 bases). The CDR3 totals 15 residues. From germline, CDR1 is SGDLS and CDR2 YYNGEE. The V and J ends lost 0 bases and 2 bases respectively, with 12 bases between them. CDR3 coding DNA: TGTGCCAGCAGCGTAGATCCTAGCGCTACCTACGAGCAGTACTTC. This encodes CASSVDPSATYEQYF. The full variable domain, rest sourced from reference TRBV9 and TRBJ2-7, is DSGVTQTPKHLITATGQRVTLRCSPRSGDLSVYWYQQSLDQGLQFLIQYYNGEERAKGNILERFSAQQFPDLHSELNLSSLELGDSALYFCASSVDPSATYEQYFGPGTRLTVT.

V gene TRBV28 combines with J gene TRBJ2-5; TRBD1 might be the D (7 bases). Trimming cost V 6 bases and J 2 bases, with 19 bases left between them. CDR1 and CDR2 from the germline V gene are MDHEN and SYDVKM. The CDR3 runs 16 residues. CDR3: CASRVRPGGGQETQYF. CDR3 nucleotides: TGTGCCAGCAGAGTGAGGCCAGGGGGAGGTCAAGAGACCCAGTACTTC.

V and J are TRBV4-1 and TRBJ1-2; 7 nucleotides agree with TRBD1. Germline lookup yields CDR1 MGHRA and CDR2 YSYEKL. V dropped 0 bases and J dropped 7; count of bases not matched to a gene: 8. This CDR3 is 15 amino acids long. As DNA, the CDR3 is TGCGCCAGCAGCCAAGATTGGGGACAGTTTCGTGGCTACACCTTC. It yields the protein CASSQDWGQFRGYTF.

The rearrangement links TRBV2 to TRBJ2-5; 7 positions match TRBD1. Germline V gene data show CDR1 as SNHLY and CDR2 as FYNNEI. The CDR3 loop spans 14 amino acids. V shed 2 bases, J shed 4 bases, and the junction held 4 bases outside the gene matches. The CDR3 is CASSERGRGETQYF. DNA for the CDR3: TGTGCCAGCAGTGAAAGGGGGCGTGGAGAGACCCAGTACTTC.

The chain employs TRBV6-6 and TRBJ1-1, with D unresolved. Per the germline V gene, CDR1 is MNHNY and CDR2 is SVGAGI (reference sequence). There are 15 residues in the CDR3. The V end was cut by 6 bases, the J end by 1 base, with 15 bases between. The CDR3 region has the DNA TGTGCCAGCAGCCCCTGGGAGGGATCGAACACTGAAGCTTTCTTT. This codes for CASSPWEGSNTEAFF.

The chain joins TRBV6-1 to TRBJ2-7, with 8 bases lining up with TRBD2. Germline loops: CDR1 MNHNS, CDR2 SASEGT. V lost 8 bases, J lost 3 bases, and 9 bases stayed unmatched. The CDR3 extends over 14 amino acids. The CDR3 here is CASRSGTTSYEQYF. CDR3 DNA sequence: TGTGCCAGCCGTAGCGGGACGACGAGCTACGAGCAGTACTTC.

The rearrangement joins TRBV5-1 to TRBJ2-7; 9 nucleotides line up with TRBD2. The CDR3 consists of 14 residues. J lost 0 bases, V lost 2 bases, and 0 bases had no gene match. From germline, CDR1 is SGHRS and CDR2 YFSETQ. CDR3 residues: CASSFSGSSYEQYF. The DNA for the CDR3 is TGCGCCAGCAGCTTTAGCGGGAGCTCCTACGAGCAGTACTTC.

The chain joins TRBV30 to TRBJ1-1, with D possibly matching TRBD1 (6 bases). The CDR3 is 13 residues long. CDR1 is GTSNPN and CDR2 is SVGIG in the germline V gene (reference sequence). Trimming cost V 3 bases and J 5 bases, with 13 bases left between them. Here the CDR3 reads CAWRKGVWTEAFF. CDR3 nucleotides: TGTGCCTGGAGGAAGGGGGTATGGACTGAAGCTTTCTTT.

The chain carries TRBV27 and TRBJ1-4, with 8 nucleotides matching TRBD1. The CDR3 sequence is 14 residues long. Trimming removed 5 bases from V and 7 bases from J; junction bases left unmatched: 6. Germline CDR1 reads MNHEY; CDR2 reads SMNVEV (reference sequence). The CDR3 DNA sequence: TGTGCCAGCAGTCGACAGGGGAATGCTGAAAAACTGTTTTTT. Its protein is CASSRQGNAEKLFF.